This is a list of T cell receptor beta chains from one sample in a study of T cells expressing NK-cell markers. TCRdb reprocessed the 5' RACE reads; each CDR3 protein has one entry and no DNA is given. The sample totals 250,000 or so distinct CDR3 sequences. The sequencing input was blood T cells: a sorted CD56 or NKG2C T cell subset, CD4+ or CD8+ T cells, or bulk PBMC T cells (not recorded which). The receptors stem from a woman aged 18 to 75 in good health. Both conserved end residues are part of each CDR3.

J gene | V gene | CDR3 protein
TRBJ1-6 | TRBV5-6 | CASGGRPNSPLHF
TRBJ2-5 | TRBV11-2 | CASSLTSGGAIETQYF
TRBJ2-5 | TRBV25-1 | CASTGTGTQYF
TRBJ2-5 | TRBV5-1 | CASSSGTRQETQYF
TRBJ2-1 | TRBV5-1 | CASSPIAGGVYNEQFF
TRBJ2-4 | TRBV5-1 | CASSTGRTNIQYF
TRBJ1-3 | TRBV10-3 | CAISGEQKTGNTIYF
TRBJ2-7 | TRBV7-9 | CASSFQGLDEQYF
TRBJ1-6 | TRBV7-2 | CASSLSGRDSPLHF
TRBJ2-3 | TRBV6-1 | CASKWGAPRATDTQYF
TRBJ2-5 | TRBV7-2 | CASSLDREWETQYF
TRBJ2-3 | TRBV4-3 | CASSQRPSGSSADTQYF
TRBJ1-3 | TRBV7-2 | CASSLTGGGNTIYF
TRBJ2-1 | TRBV20-1 | CSSSSGGHSYNEQFF
TRBJ2-2 | TRBV5-4 | CASSPGSSAAANRELFF
TRBJ2-7 | TRBV20-1 | CSAQRDGDSYEQYF
TRBJ1-1 | TRBV6-5 | CASSYSAQGNTEAFF
TRBJ1-6 | TRBV12-3/TRBV12-4 | CASSFSGELNNSPLHF
TRBJ2-2 | TRBV19 | CASSPETVPGELFF
TRBJ2-3 | TRBV7-2 | CASSHFADTQYF
TRBJ2-1 | TRBV20-1 | CSARVAGSSYNEQFF
TRBJ1-3 | TRBV7-2 | CASSLAQRGDTIYF
TRBJ1-5 | TRBV7-3 | CASSLRADGTYSNQPQHF
TRBJ2-1 | TRBV10-3 | CAISDIQGALTSGTPLNEQFF
TRBJ1-2 | TRBV6-5 | CASSSPLRGAMYGYTF
TRBJ2-7 | TRBV10-3 | CAISESWEQYF
TRBJ2-1 | TRBV18 | CASSPPGLAGLNEQFF
TRBJ2-3 | TRBV28 | CASSSRLAGAPDTQYF
TRBJ2-3 | TRBV6-2/TRBV6-3 | CASSPAKTQYF
TRBJ2-7 | TRBV5-6 | CASSFGGQADEQYF
TRBJ1-5 | TRBV12-3/TRBV12-4 | CASSLDSTNQPQHF
TRBJ2-3 | TRBV24-1 | CATSDSLVGATGGDTQYF
TRBJ2-3 | TRBV20-1 | CSATSADTQYF
TRBJ1-1 | TRBV7-2 | CASSLSAVQNTEAFF
TRBJ2-3 | TRBV6-5 | CASSYGWGRFSTDTQYF
TRBJ1-2 | TRBV12-3/TRBV12-4 | CASTRGQGMPYGYTF
TRBJ2-3 | TRBV6-4 | CASSDSGARSDTQYF
TRBJ1-6 | TRBV20-1 | CSARDRGYNSPLHF
TRBJ1-1 | TRBV24-1 | CATSDSGGGSTEAFF
TRBJ1-2 | TRBV18 | CASSRDREGYTF
TRBJ1-2 | TRBV4-3 | CASSQAGQSYGYTF
TRBJ1-4 | TRBV20-1 | CSAAQGGDEKLFF
TRBJ2-2 | TRBV20-1 | CSAQTTGELFF
TRBJ2-3 | TRBV20-1 | CSARSPSGFIDTQYF
TRBJ2-5 | TRBV28 | CASSPSSGAGYQETQYF
TRBJ2-7 | TRBV20-1 | CSAPGLAGGYYEQYF
TRBJ1-5 | TRBV6-1 | CASSTGNPQPQHF
TRBJ2-5 | TRBV20-1 | CSAGAPPEETQYF
TRBJ2-5 | TRBV12-3/TRBV12-4 | CATGQGARETQYF
TRBJ1-5 | TRBV6-5 | CASSYSRTADSNQPQHF
TRBJ2-7 | TRBV4-2 | CASSQVGVYEQYF
TRBJ2-4 | TRBV4-1 | CASSQEPIAKNIQYF
TRBJ1-1 | TRBV4-3 | CASSQDSGKNTEAFF